This T cell receptor beta chain was found in a study of T cells in Graves' hyperthyroidism and ophthalmopathy. Amplified TCR beta CDR3 regions came from RNA transcripts. The study used the HTBI primer set for a first-round RT-PCR of the TCR CDR3. A single record per CDR3 protein comes from TCRdb applying MiXCR to the multiplex PCR reads. The repertoire holds 250,000 to 350,000 distinct CDR3 sequences, with about 15% as singletons. This clonotype has at least ten counts. CDR1 and CDR2 (germline): KGHSH, LQKENI. CDR3 length: 15 amino acids. V lost 3 bases and J 8 bases, leaving 17 bases between the germline ends.

The rearrangement links TRBV18 to TRBJ2-1; TRBD2 might be the D (6 bases). The sequenced material came from blood. This clonotype was obtained from a man aged 30-40 years with Graves' hyperthyroidism. DNA of the CDR3: TGTGCCAGCTCACCGCAACGGAGGGCCAGGGATGAGCAGTTCTTC. This translates into CASSPQRRARDEQFF. Looking up the rest from reference TRBV18 and TRBJ2-1 gives the full variable domain: NAGVMQNPRHLVRRRGQEARLRCSPMKGHSHVYWYRQLPEEGLKFMVYLQKENIIDESGMPKERFSAEFPKEGPSILRIQQVVRGDSAAYFCASSPQRRARDEQFFGPGTRLTVL.